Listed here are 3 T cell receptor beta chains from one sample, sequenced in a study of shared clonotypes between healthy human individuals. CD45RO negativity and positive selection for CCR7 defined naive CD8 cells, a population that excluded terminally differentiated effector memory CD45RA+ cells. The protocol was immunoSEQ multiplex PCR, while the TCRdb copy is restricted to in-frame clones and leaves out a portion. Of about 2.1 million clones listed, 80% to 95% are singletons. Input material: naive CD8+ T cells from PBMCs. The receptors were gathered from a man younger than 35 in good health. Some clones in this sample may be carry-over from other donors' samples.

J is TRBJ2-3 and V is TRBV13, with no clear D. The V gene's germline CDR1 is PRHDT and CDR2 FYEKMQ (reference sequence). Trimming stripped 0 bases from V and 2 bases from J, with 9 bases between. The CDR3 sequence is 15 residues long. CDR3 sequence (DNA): TGTGCCAGCAGCTTAGGAGGTCGAAACACAGATACGCAGTATTTT. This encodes CASSLGGRNTDTQYF.

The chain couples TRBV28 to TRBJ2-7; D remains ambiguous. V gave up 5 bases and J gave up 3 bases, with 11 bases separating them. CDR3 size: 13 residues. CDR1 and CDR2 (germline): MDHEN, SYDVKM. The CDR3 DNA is TGTGCCAGCAGTACGGTGTCGATCTACGAGCAGTACTTC. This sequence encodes CASSTVSIYEQYF. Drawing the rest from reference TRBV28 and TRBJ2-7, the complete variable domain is DVKVTQSSRYLVKRTGEKVFLECVQDMDHENMFWYRQDPGLGLRLIYFSYDVKMKEKGDIPEGYSVSREKKERFSLILESASTNQTSMYLCASSTVSIYEQYFGPGTRLTVT.

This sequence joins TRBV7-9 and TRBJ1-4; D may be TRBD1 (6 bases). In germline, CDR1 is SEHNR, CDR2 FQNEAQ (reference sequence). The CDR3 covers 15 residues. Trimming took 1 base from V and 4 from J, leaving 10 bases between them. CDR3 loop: CASSLDEQGNEKLFF. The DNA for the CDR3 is TGTGCCAGCAGCTTAGACGAACAGGGTAATGAAAAACTGTTTTTT.